This is a list of T cell receptor beta chains from one sample in a study of CD8 T cells in ankylosing spondylitis. From the 5' RACE reads, TCRdb called clonotypes with MiXCR, one entry per CDR3 protein. The table includes 220,000 or so distinct CDR3 sequences, about 18% detected once. Sequenced sample: blood, either unsorted or a sorted T cell fraction (not recorded which). The receptors stem from a male donor with ankylosing spondylitis. CDR3s include the opening cysteine and the closing phenylalanine or tryptophan. The order of the fields is V gene, clone size, D gene, J gene, CDR3 protein, CDR3 DNA. D genes are given only for firm matches. Expanded clones get a size class; other rows say once, few or many, or leave the size out.

V gene: TRBV7-6; clone size: .; D gene: .; J gene: TRBJ2-7; CDR3 protein: CASSPTGTFYEQYF; CDR3 DNA: TGTGCCAGCAGCCCCACCGGGACTTTCTACGAGCAGTACTTC
V gene: TRBV6-5; clone size: .; D gene: .; J gene: TRBJ2-2; CDR3 protein: CASSYSDLVTGELFF; CDR3 DNA: TGTGCCAGCAGTTACTCGGACCTCGTGACCGGGGAGCTGTTTTTT
V gene: TRBV27; clone size: few; D gene: .; J gene: TRBJ1-4; CDR3 protein: CASSLWGHNEKLFF; CDR3 DNA: TGTGCCAGCAGTTTATGGGGACACAATGAAAAACTGTTTTTT
V gene: TRBV30; clone size: .; D gene: .; J gene: TRBJ1-1; CDR3 protein: CAWSVLAGNTEAFF; CDR3 DNA: TGTGCCTGGAGTGTACTGGCGGGGAACACTGAAGCTTTCTTT
V gene: TRBV4-1; clone size: .; D gene: .; J gene: TRBJ2-7; CDR3 protein: CASSPSASYEQYF; CDR3 DNA: TGCGCCAGCAGCCCCTCAGCCTCCTACGAGCAGTACTTC
V gene: TRBV5-6; clone size: .; D gene: TRBD1; J gene: TRBJ2-7; CDR3 protein: CASSSGQSPYEQYF; CDR3 DNA: TGTGCCAGCAGCTCGGGACAGAGTCCCTACGAGCAGTACTTC
V gene: TRBV4-1; clone size: .; D gene: .; J gene: TRBJ1-2; CDR3 protein: CASSQELLYGYTF; CDR3 DNA: TGCGCCAGCAGCCAAGAATTACTCTATGGCTACACCTTC
V gene: TRBV6-1; clone size: .; D gene: .; J gene: TRBJ2-2; CDR3 protein: CASSPGLRTGELFF; CDR3 DNA: TGTGCCAGCAGTCCGGGACTTCGAACCGGGGAGCTGTTTTTT
V gene: TRBV7-9; clone size: .; D gene: .; J gene: TRBJ2-7; CDR3 protein: CASSPRGEDTRQYF; CDR3 DNA: TGTGCCAGCAGCCCGAGAGGGGAGGATACCCGGCAGTACTTC
V gene: TRBV20-1; clone size: few; D gene: .; J gene: TRBJ2-5; CDR3 protein: CSARGRVQETQYF; CDR3 DNA: TGCAGTGCTAGAGGCCGTGTCCAGGAGACCCAGTACTTC
V gene: TRBV7-2; clone size: few; D gene: .; J gene: TRBJ2-1; CDR3 protein: CATILAGGSYNEQFF; CDR3 DNA: TGTGCCACCATACTAGCCGGGGGTTCCTACAATGAGCAGTTCTTC
V gene: TRBV18; clone size: .; D gene: .; J gene: TRBJ2-1; CDR3 protein: CASSPPAHRESSYNEQFF; CDR3 DNA: TGTGCCAGCTCACCACCAGCACACAGAGAAAGCTCCTACAATGAGCAGTTCTTC
V gene: TRBV11-2; clone size: .; D gene: .; J gene: TRBJ2-7; CDR3 protein: CASSLMQGVDEQYF; CDR3 DNA: TGTGCCAGCAGCTTAATGCAGGGAGTTGACGAGCAGTACTTC
V gene: TRBV4-3; clone size: few; D gene: .; J gene: TRBJ1-5; CDR3 protein: CASSQTAIFSNQPQHF; CDR3 DNA: TGCGCCAGCAGCCAAACGGCAATCTTTAGCAATCAGCCCCAGCATTTT
V gene: TRBV5-1; clone size: .; D gene: TRBD1; J gene: TRBJ2-7; CDR3 protein: CASSPRDRGLFYEQYF; CDR3 DNA: TGCGCCAGCAGCCCAAGGGACAGGGGGCTTTTCTACGAGCAGTACTTC
V gene: TRBV4-3; clone size: .; D gene: .; J gene: TRBJ2-7; CDR3 protein: CASSQDRFANEQYF; CDR3 DNA: TGCGCCAGCAGCCAAGACAGATTCGCGAACGAGCAGTACTTC
V gene: TRBV20-1; clone size: .; D gene: .; J gene: TRBJ2-7; CDR3 protein: CSARDLDSYEQYF; CDR3 DNA: TGCAGTGCTAGAGATTTGGACAGCTACGAGCAGTACTTC
V gene: TRBV4-1; clone size: .; D gene: .; J gene: TRBJ2-1; CDR3 protein: CASSQVADPNNEQVF; CDR3 DNA: TGCGCCAGCAGCCAAGTGGCAGACCCTAATAATGAGCAGGTCTTC